The entry below gives a single TCR beta chain sequence along with its context. Assay: immunoSEQ multiplex PCR; the TCRdb copy retains only in-frame clones and omits some. The sample consists of 1,500,000 or so clones, roughly 96% of them appearing once. The data belong to a study of shared clonotypes between healthy human individuals. This CDR3 spans 12 amino acids. Germline V gene lookup returns CDR1 SGHTA and CDR2 FQGNSA. The V and J ends lost 0 bases and 2 bases respectively, with 2 bases between them. This receptor was identified in a young man in good health. The sample comprised naive CD4+ T cells sorted from blood. Noted subset: CD45RA+ positively selected. The gene calls are TRBV7-2 and TRBJ2-7; D is uncertain. CDR3 loop: CASSLAPYEQYF. In DNA, the CDR3 is TGTGCCAGCAGCTTAGCGCCCTACGAGCAGTACTTC.